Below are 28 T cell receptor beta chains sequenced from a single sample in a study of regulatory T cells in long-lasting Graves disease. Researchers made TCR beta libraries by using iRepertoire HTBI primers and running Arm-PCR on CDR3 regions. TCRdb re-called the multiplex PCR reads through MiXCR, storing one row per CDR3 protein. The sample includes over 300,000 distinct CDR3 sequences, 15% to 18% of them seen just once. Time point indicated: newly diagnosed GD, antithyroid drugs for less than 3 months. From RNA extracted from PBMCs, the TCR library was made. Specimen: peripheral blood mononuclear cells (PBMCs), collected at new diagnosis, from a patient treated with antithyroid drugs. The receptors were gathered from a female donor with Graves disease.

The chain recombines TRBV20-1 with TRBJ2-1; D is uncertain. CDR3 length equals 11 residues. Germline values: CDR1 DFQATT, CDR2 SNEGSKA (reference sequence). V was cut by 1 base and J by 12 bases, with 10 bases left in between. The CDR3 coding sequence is TGCAGTGCTAGAGGGCACGATGGGCAGTTCTTC. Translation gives CSARGHDGQFF.

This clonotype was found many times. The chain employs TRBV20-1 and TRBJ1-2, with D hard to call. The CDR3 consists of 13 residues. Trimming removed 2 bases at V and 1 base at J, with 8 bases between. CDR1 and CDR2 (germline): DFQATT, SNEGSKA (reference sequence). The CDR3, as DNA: TGCAGTGCTAGACAGAGAGATAACTATGGCTACACCTTC. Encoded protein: CSARQRDNYGYTF.

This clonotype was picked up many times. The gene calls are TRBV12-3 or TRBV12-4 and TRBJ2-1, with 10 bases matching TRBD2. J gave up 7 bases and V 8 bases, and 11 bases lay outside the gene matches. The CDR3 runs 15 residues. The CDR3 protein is CASGNGTSVRNEQFF. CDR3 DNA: TGTGCCAGCGGCAACGGGACTAGCGTTAGGAATGAGCAGTTCTTC.

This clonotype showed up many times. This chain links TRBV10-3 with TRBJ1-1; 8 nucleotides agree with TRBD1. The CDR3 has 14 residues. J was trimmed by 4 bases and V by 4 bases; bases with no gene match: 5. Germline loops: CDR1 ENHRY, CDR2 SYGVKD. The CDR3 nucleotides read TGTGCCATCAGTGCGACGGGACAGGCCACTGAAGCTTTCTTT. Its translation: CAISATGQATEAFF.

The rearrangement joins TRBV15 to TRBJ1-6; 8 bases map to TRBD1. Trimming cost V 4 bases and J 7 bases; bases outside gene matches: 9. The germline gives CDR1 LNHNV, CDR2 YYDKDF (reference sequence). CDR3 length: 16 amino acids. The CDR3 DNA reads TGTGCCACCAGCAACAGACAGGGGAGGTTGAATTCACCCCTCCACTTT. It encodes CATSNRQGRLNSPLHF.

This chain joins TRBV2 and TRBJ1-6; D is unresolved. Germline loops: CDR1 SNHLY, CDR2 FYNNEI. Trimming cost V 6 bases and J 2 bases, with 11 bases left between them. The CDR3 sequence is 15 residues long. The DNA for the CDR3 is TGTGCCAGCAGCGCCGTTGGTCCCTATAATTCACCCCTCCACTTT. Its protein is CASSAVGPYNSPLHF.

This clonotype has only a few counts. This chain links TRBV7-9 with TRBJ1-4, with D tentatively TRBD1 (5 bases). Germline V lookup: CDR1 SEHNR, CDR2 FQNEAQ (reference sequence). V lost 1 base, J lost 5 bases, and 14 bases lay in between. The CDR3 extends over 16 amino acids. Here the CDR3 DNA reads TGTGCCAGCAGCTTAGTCCCGACAGCGGGAAATGAAAAACTGTTTTTT. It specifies CASSLVPTAGNEKLFF.

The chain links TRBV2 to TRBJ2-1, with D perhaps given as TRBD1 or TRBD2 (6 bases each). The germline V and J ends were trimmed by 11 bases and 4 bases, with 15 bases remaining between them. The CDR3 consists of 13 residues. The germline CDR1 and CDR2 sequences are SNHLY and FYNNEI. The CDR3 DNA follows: TGTGCCCCCAGGGCGGGGACATACAATGAGCAGTTCTTC. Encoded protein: CAPRAGTYNEQFF. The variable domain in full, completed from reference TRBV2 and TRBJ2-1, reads EPEVTQTPSHQVTQMGQEVILRCVPISNHLYFYWYRQILGQKVEFLVSFYNNEISEKSEIFDDQFSVERPDGSNFTLKIRSTKLEDSAMYFCAPRAGTYNEQFFGPGTRLTVL.

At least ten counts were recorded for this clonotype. The CDR3: CASSLALNLGGSSGNTIYF. The CDR3 DNA reads TGTGCCAGCAGTTTAGCGCTTAACCTAGGCGGCAGCTCTGGAAACACCATATATTTT. This sequence joins TRBV12-3 or TRBV12-4 and TRBJ1-3; no definite D call. The V end was cut by 0 bases, the J end by 0 bases, with 18 bases between. This CDR3 contains 19 residues.

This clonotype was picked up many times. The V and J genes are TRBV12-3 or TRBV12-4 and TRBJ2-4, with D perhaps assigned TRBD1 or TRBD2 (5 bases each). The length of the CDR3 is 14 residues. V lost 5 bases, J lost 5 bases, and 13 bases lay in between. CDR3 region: CASSTGTWENIQYF. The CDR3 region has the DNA TGTGCCAGCAGTACCGGGACCTGGGAAAACATTCAGTACTTC.

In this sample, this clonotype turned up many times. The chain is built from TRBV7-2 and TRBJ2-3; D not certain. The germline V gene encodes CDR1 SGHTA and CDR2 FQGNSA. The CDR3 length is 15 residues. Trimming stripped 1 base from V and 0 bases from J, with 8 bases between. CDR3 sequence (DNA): TGTGCCAGCAGCTTAGAGGCACTTAGCACAGATACGCAGTATTTT. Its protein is CASSLEALSTDTQYF.

The CDR3: CANRTTGELFF. The CDR3 region has the DNA TGTGCCAACAGGACCACCGGGGAGCTGTTTTTT. V is TRBV12-3 or TRBV12-4 and J is TRBJ2-2; TRBD1 is a possible D gene (5 bases). The V end lost 10 bases, the J end lost 4 bases, and 7 bases lay between the germline ends. This CDR3 is 11 amino acids long.

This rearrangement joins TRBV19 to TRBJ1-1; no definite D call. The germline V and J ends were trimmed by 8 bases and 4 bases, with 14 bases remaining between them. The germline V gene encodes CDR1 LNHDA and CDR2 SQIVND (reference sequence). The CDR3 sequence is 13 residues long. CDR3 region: CASGVTASTEAFF. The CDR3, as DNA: TGTGCCAGTGGTGTAACAGCCAGCACTGAAGCTTTCTTT. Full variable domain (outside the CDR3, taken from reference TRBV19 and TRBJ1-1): DGGITQSPKYLFRKEGQNVTLSCEQNLNHDAMYWYRQDPGQGLRLIYYSQIVNDFQKGDIAEGYSVSREKKESFPLTVTSAQKNPTAFYLCASGVTASTEAFFGQGTRLTVV.

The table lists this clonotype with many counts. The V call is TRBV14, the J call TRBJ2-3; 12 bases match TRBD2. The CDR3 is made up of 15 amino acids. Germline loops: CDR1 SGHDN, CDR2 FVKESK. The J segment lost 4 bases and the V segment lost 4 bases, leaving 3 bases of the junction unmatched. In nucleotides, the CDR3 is TGTGCCAGCAGCCGGACTAGCGGGGACGCAGATACGCAGTATTTT. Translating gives CASSRTSGDADTQYF.

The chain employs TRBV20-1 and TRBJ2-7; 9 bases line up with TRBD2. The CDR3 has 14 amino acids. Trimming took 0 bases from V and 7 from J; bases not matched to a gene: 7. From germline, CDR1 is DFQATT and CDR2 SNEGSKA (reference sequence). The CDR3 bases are TGCAGTGCTAGAGAGGCTAGCGGGATAGGGGAGCAGTACTTC. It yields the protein CSAREASGIGEQYF.

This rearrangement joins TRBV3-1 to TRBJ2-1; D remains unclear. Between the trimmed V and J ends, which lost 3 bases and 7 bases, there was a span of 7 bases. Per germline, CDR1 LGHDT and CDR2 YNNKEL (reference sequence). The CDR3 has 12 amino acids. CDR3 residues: CASSQIVNEQFF. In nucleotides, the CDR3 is TGTGCCAGCAGCCAGATTGTAAATGAGCAGTTCTTC.

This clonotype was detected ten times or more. The CDR3: CASSLRWLHPYNEQFF. As DNA, the CDR3 is TGCGCCAGCAGCCTAAGGTGGTTGCACCCCTACAATGAGCAGTTCTTC. J is TRBJ2-1 and V is TRBV10-2; D gene uncertain. Germline values: CDR1 WSHSY, CDR2 SAAADI. The CDR3 covers 16 residues. V was cut by 6 bases and J by 2 bases, with 17 bases left in between.

The CDR3 is CAIRTSPTGTTDTQYF. DNA for the CDR3: TGTGCCATCAGGACCTCACCGACAGGGACCACAGATACGCAGTATTTT. This chain links TRBV10-3 with TRBJ2-3; 7 nucleotides align to TRBD1. Germline V CDR1 and CDR2: ENHRY, SYGVKD. With 6 bases clipped from V and 2 bases from J, the junction kept 11 bases outside the gene matches. CDR3 length: 16 amino acids.

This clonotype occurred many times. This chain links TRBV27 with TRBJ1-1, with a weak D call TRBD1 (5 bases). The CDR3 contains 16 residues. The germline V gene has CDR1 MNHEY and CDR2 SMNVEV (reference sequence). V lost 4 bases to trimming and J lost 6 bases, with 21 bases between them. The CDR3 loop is CASSSAGLASFAEAFF. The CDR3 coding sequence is TGTGCCAGCAGTTCCGCAGGGTTGGCCTCTTTCGCTGAAGCTTTCTTT.

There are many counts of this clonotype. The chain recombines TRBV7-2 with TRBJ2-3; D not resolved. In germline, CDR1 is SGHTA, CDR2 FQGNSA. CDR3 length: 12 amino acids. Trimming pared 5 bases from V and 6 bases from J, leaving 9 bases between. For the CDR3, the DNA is TGTGCCAGCAGCCGCGACGTCGATACGCAGTATTTT. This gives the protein CASSRDVDTQYF. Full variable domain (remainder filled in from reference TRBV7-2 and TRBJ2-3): GAGVSQSPSNKVTEKGKDVELRCDPISGHTALYWYRQSLGQGLEFLIYFQGNSAPDKSGLPSDRFSAERTGGSVSTLTIQRTQQEDSAVYLCASSRDVDTQYFGPGTRLTVL.

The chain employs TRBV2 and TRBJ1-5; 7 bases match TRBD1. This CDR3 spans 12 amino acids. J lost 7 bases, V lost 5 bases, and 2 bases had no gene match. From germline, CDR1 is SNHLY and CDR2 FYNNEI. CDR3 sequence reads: CASSTGAQPQHF. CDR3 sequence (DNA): TGTGCCAGCAGTACAGGGGCCCAGCCCCAGCATTTT. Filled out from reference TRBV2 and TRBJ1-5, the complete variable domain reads EPEVTQTPSHQVTQMGQEVILRCVPISNHLYFYWYRQILGQKVEFLVSFYNNEISEKSEIFDDQFSVERPDGSNFTLKIRSTKLEDSAMYFCASSTGAQPQHFGDGTRLSIL.

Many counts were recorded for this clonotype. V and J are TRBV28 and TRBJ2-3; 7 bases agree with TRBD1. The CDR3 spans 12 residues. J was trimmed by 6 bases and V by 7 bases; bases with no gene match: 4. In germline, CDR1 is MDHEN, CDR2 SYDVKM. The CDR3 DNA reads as TGTGCCAGCACAGGACAGGAGGATACGCAGTATTTT. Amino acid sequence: CASTGQEDTQYF. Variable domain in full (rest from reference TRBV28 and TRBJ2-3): DVKVTQSSRYLVKRTGEKVFLECVQDMDHENMFWYRQDPGLGLRLIYFSYDVKMKEKGDIPEGYSVSREKKERFSLILESASTNQTSMYLCASTGQEDTQYFGPGTRLTVL.

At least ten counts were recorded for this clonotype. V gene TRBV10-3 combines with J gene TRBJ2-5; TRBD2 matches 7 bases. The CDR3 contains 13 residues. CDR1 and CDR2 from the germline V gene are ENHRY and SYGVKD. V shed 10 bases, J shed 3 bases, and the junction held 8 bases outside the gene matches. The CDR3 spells CATQGGGEETQYF. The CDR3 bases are TGTGCCACTCAGGGCGGGGGTGAAGAGACCCAGTACTTC.

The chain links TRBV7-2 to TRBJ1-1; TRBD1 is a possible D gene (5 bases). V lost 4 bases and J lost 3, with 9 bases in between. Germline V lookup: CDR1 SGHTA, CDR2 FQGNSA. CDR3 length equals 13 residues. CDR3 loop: CASSSTVDTEAFF. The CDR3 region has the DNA TGTGCCAGCAGCTCGACAGTGGACACTGAAGCTTTCTTT.

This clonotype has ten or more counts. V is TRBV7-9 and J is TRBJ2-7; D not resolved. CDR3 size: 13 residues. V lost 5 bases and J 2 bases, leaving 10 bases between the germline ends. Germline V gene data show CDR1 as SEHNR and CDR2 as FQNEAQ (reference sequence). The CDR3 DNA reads TGTGCCAGCAGCCCGGTCGGGCCCTACGAGCAGTACTTC. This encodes CASSPVGPYEQYF.

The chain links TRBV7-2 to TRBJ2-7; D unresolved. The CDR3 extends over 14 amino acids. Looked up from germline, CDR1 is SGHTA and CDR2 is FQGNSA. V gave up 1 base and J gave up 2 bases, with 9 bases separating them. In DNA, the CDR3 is TGTGCCAGCAGCTTAGATCGCGCAACCTACGAGCAGTACTTC. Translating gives CASSLDRATYEQYF.

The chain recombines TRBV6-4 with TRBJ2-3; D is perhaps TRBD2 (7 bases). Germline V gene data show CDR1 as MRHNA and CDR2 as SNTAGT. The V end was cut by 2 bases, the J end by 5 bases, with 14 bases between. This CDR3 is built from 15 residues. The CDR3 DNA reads TGTGCCAGCAGTGACAGAGGGGGGGCAAGAGATACGCAGTATTTT. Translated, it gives CASSDRGGARDTQYF.

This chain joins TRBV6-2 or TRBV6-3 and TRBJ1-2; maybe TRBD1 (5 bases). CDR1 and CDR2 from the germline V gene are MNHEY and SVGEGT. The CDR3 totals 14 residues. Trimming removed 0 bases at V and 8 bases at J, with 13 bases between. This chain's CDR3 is CASSYSSGGTGYTF. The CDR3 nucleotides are TGTGCCAGCAGTTACTCTTCCGGGGGAACGGGCTACACCTTC.